The rows below give T cell receptor beta chains drawn from one sample of a study of blood T cell repertoires in COVID-19. Produced via immunoSEQ multiplex PCR; TCRdb's table is partial and in-frame only. Of about 220,000 clones listed, 83% are singletons. Sequenced sample: peripheral blood. Receptors originate from a woman between 40 and 55 years old with active or convalescent COVID-19. Both conserved end residues are part of each CDR3. Fields, in order: V gene, J gene, CDR3 length, clone size, D gene, CDR3 protein, CDR3 DNA. A D gene is named only where the DNA matches it firmly. A row's size may be missing; if present it is once, few, many or a size class.

TRBV5-6	TRBJ2-7	15	NA	TRBD1	CASSLAGQVAYEQYF	TGTGCCAGCAGCTTGGCCGGACAGGTCGCCTACGAGCAGTACTTC
TRBV29-1	TRBJ2-7	13	NA	NA	CSVVTGYSYEQYF	TGCAGCGTTGTGACAGGATACTCCTACGAGCAGTACTTC
TRBV28	TRBJ1-3	15	NA	TRBD1	CASSYDRVFGNTIYF	TGTGCCAGCAGCTACGACAGGGTATTTGGAAACACCATATATTTT
TRBV27	TRBJ1-1	13	few	NA	CASSLRPAGEAFF	TGTGCCAGCAGTTTACGGCCGGCCGGGGAAGCTTTCTTT
TRBV7-2	TRBJ2-2	15	NA	NA	CASSLAGRGTGELFF	TGTGCCAGCAGCTTAGCAGGCCGAGGCACCGGGGAGCTGTTTTTT
TRBV6-5	TRBJ1-4	15	NA	NA	CASSYSLGGNEKLFF	TGTGCCAGCAGTTACTCCCTCGGCGGGAATGAAAAACTGTTTTTT
TRBV2	TRBJ1-5	14	few	TRBD1	CASKGDSYNQPQHF	TGTGCCAGCAAGGGGGACAGCTACAATCAGCCCCAGCATTTT
TRBV27	TRBJ2-2	13	NA	NA	CASRGQNTGELFF	TGTGCCAGCAGGGGACAGAACACCGGGGAGCTGTTTTTT
TRBV11-3	TRBJ2-7	13	NA	NA	CASSFDQGYEQYF	TGTGCCAGCAGCTTCGATCAGGGCTACGAGCAGTACTTC
TRBV7-3	TRBJ1-1	14	NA	TRBD1	CASSPQGGNTEAFF	TGTGCCAGCAGCCCCCAGGGGGGTAACACTGAAGCTTTCTTT
TRBV2	TRBJ2-3	13	NA	TRBD2	CASSGGGADTQYF	TGTGCCAGCAGTGGCGGGGGGGCAGATACGCAGTATTTT
TRBV24-1	TRBJ2-7	17	NA	TRBD1	CATSVSVQGAFPYEQYF	TGTGCCACCAGTGTCTCAGTACAGGGGGCTTTCCCCTACGAGCAGTACTTC
TRBV6-4	TRBJ2-1	14	NA	NA	CASSDSIVTSEQFF	TGTGCCAGCAGTGACTCGATAGTCACTAGTGAGCAGTTCTTC
TRBV5-1	TRBJ2-5	15	NA	TRBD1	CASSAGQGRRETQYF	TGCGCCAGCAGCGCGGGACAGGGTAGGAGAGAGACCCAGTACTTC
TRBV27	TRBJ2-3	15	NA	NA	CASTQMGGITDTQYF	TGTGCCAGCACTCAAATGGGGGGTATCACAGATACGCAGTATTTT
TRBV7-9	TRBJ2-7	12	once	NA	CASSPNRNEQYF	TGTGCCAGCAGCCCTAATAGAAACGAGCAGTACTTC
TRBV9	TRBJ1-2	15	NA	TRBD1	CASSPTWTGNYGYTF	TGTGCCAGCAGCCCCACCTGGACAGGGAACTATGGCTACACCTTC
TRBV18	TRBJ1-3	16	NA	NA	CASSPPWPPGGNTIYF	TGTGCCAGCTCACCACCGTGGCCTCCAGGGGGAAACACCATATATTTT
TRBV18	TRBJ1-2	14	NA	NA	CASSPGQGHYGYTF	TGTGCCAGCTCACCCGGCCAGGGGCACTATGGCTACACCTTC
TRBV2	TRBJ2-6	14	NA	NA	CASGQSSGANVLTF	TGTGCCAGTGGGCAGAGCTCTGGGGCCAACGTCCTGACTTTC
TRBV4-3	TRBJ1-6	16	NA	TRBD1	CASSLGQGGSNSPLHF	TGCGCCAGCAGCCTCGGACAGGGTGGCTCCAATTCACCCCTCCACTTT
TRBV24-1	TRBJ1-5	13	NA	NA	CATSTANNQPQHF	TGTGCCACCTCGACAGCAAATAATCAGCCCCAGCATTTT
TRBV19	TRBJ1-1	15	NA	NA	CASSTLWTVNTEAFF	TGTGCCAGTAGTACTCTGTGGACAGTAAACACTGAAGCTTTCTTT